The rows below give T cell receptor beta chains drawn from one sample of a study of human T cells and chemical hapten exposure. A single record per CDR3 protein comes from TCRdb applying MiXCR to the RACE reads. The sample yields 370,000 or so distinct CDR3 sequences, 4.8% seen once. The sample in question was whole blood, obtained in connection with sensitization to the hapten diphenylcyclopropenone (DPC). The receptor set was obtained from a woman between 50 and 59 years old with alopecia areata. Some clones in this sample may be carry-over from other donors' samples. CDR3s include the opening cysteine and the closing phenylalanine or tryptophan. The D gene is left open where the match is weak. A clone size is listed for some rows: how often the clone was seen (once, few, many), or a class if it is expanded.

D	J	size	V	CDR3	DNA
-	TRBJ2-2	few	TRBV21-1	CASSKAYPGELFF	TGTGCCAGCAGCAAAGCGTACCCCGGGGAGCTGTTTTTT
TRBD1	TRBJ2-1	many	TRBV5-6	CASSFRTGGNEQFF	TGTGCCAGCAGCTTCCGGACAGGGGGCAATGAGCAGTTCTTC
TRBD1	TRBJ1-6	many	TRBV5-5	CASSSDRGDSPLHF	TGTGCCAGCAGCTCGGACAGGGGGGATTCACCCCTCCACTTT
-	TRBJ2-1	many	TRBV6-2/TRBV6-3	CASSYSMGNEQFF	TGTGCCAGCAGTTACTCGATGGGGAATGAGCAGTTCTTC
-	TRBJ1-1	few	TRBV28	CASSLPDRLYMNTEAFF	TGTGCCAGCAGTTTACCAGACAGGCTCTATATGAACACTGAAGCTTTCTTT
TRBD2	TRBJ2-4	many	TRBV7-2	CASSFSGSKAKNIQYF	TGTGCCAGCAGCTTTAGCGGGAGTAAAGCCAAAAACATTCAGTACTTC
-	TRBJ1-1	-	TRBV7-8	CASSTGRGTEAFF	TGTGCCAGCAGCACCGGCCGGGGGACTGAAGCTTTCTTT
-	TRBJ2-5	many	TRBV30	CAWSLTGYGETQYF	TGTGCCTGGAGTCTAACGGGGTACGGGGAGACCCAGTACTTC
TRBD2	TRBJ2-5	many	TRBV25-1	CASSNAGLASGETQYF	TGTGCCAGCAGTAACGCCGGACTAGCATCGGGAGAGACCCAGTACTTC
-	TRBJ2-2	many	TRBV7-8	CASSLRRGNTGELFF	TGTGCCAGCAGCTTACGGCGGGGGAACACCGGGGAGCTGTTTTTT
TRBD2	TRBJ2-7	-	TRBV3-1	CASSETSGEQYF	TGTGCCAGCAGCGAGACTAGCGGGGAGCAGTACTTC
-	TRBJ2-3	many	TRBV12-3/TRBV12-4	CASRGSTDTQYF	TGTGCCAGCAGAGGCTCCACAGATACGCAGTATTTT
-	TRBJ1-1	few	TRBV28	CASSSKPGQVEAFF	TGTGCCAGCAGTTCGAAACCGGGACAAGTGGAAGCTTTCTTT
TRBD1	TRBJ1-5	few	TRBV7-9	CASSRDRGKPQHF	TGTGCCAGCAGTCGGGACAGGGGTAAGCCCCAGCATTTT
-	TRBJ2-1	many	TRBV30	CAWSVTVEQFF	TGTGCCTGGAGTGTAACAGTCGAGCAGTTCTTC
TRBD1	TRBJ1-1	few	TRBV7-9	CASSPTGGLNTEAFF	TGTGCCAGCAGCCCTACAGGGGGCCTAAACACTGAAGCTTTCTTT
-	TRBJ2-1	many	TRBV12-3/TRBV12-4	CASRPGTNFYNEQFF	TGTGCCAGCAGACCCGGGACGAACTTCTACAATGAGCAGTTCTTC
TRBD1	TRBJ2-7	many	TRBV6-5	CASSYSSWTGSSYEQYF	TGTGCCAGCAGTTACTCCTCTTGGACAGGGAGCTCCTACGAGCAGTACTTC
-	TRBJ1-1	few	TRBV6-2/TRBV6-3	CATGQLDGALNTEAFF	TGTGCCACCGGTCAACTCGACGGGGCCTTGAACACTGAAGCTTTCTTT
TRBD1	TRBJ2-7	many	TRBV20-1	CSARGGTGSEQYF	TGCAGTGCTAGAGGGGGGACAGGGAGCGAGCAGTACTTC
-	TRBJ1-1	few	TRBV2	CASGEEGVNTEAFF	TGTGCCAGCGGCGAAGAGGGGGTGAACACTGAAGCTTTCTTT
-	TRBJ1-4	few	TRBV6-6	CASSSGGRATNEKLFF	TGTGCCAGCAGTTCTGGGGGTAGGGCAACTAATGAAAAACTGTTTTTT
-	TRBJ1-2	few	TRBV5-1	CASSLAGEDYGYTF	TGCGCCAGCAGCTTGGCGGGAGAGGACTATGGCTACACCTTC
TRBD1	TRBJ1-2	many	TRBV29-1	CSVGPTGGSGYGYTF	TGCAGCGTGGGACCAACAGGGGGGAGCGGCTATGGCTACACCTTC
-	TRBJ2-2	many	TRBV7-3	CASSLMGRYTGELFF	TGTGCCAGCAGCTTAATGGGGAGGTACACCGGGGAGCTGTTTTTT
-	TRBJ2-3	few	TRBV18	CASSPPDGYTQYF	TGTGCCAGCTCACCACCGGACGGTTATACGCAGTATTTT
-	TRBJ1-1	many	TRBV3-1	CASSQDLPGRRAFF	TGTGCCAGCAGCCAAGATCTCCCAGGGAGGAGGGCTTTCTTT
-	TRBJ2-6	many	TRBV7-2	CASSLNFAGANVLTF	TGTGCCAGCAGCTTAAATTTCGCTGGGGCCAACGTCCTGACTTTC